The 6 T cell receptor beta chains reported below all come from one sample, sequenced in a study of metastatic and nonmetastatic thyroid tumors. TCRdb re-called clones from the PCR reads using MiXCR. The profile shows under 5,000 clones, less than 45% of them singletons. No treatment of any kind had been given to any patient before thyroid surgery. The sample comprised adjacent normal tissue. The receptors originated from a female donor with papillary thyroid cancer or a benign thyroid nodule (not recorded which). Some clones in this sample may be carry-over from other donors' samples.

This clone was seen only once. The rearrangement links TRBV9 to TRBJ1-6; 9 positions agree with TRBD1. The CDR3 loop spans 16 amino acids. Germline V gives CDR1 SGDLS, CDR2 YYNGEE. The trim removed 3 bases at V and 7 bases at J, leaving 8 bases unmatched. The DNA of the CDR3 is TGTGCCAGCAGCGCGGGCGGGACAGGGTCCAATTCACCCCTCCACTTT. This translates into CASSAGGTGSNSPLHF.

The chain couples TRBV2 to TRBJ1-5, with 12 bases aligning to TRBD1. The CDR3 is 14 residues long. Germline loops: CDR1 SNHLY, CDR2 FYNNEI. The V segment lost 7 bases and the J segment 9 bases; nucleotides outside the gene matches: 7. The CDR3 loop reads CASTEGTGGLPQHF. The CDR3, as DNA: TGTGCCAGCACCGAAGGGACAGGGGGCCTGCCCCAGCATTTT. Together with reference TRBV2 and TRBJ1-5, the CDR3 gives the full variable domain: EPEVTQTPSHQVTQMGQEVILRCVPISNHLYFYWYRQILGQKVEFLVSFYNNEISEKSEIFDDQFSVERPDGSNFTLKIRSTKLEDSAMYFCASTEGTGGLPQHFGDGTRLSIL.

Within the sample, this clone is medium-sized. The J gene is TRBJ2-1, the V gene TRBV20-1; D may be TRBD2 (5 bases). The V gene lost 0 bases and the J gene lost 7 bases, with 16 bases spanning the gap. The CDR3 loop spans 15 amino acids. Germline CDR1 reads DFQATT; CDR2 reads SNEGSKA (reference sequence). The CDR3 protein is CSARDPRGQGNEQFF. The CDR3 DNA reads TGCAGTGCTAGAGATCCTCGCGGGCAAGGGAATGAGCAGTTCTTC.

This clone was counted between two and nine times. The rearrangement uses TRBV27 and TRBJ1-5; D is unclear. The germline V gene has CDR1 MNHEY and CDR2 SMNVEV (reference sequence). V lost 0 bases, J lost 2 bases, and 5 bases lay in between. The CDR3 contains 14 residues. The CDR3 nucleotides are TGTGCCAGCAGTTTATCCCCGGGCAATCAGCCCCAGCATTTT. Its protein is CASSLSPGNQPQHF.

In this sample, this clone turned up a few times. The genes are TRBV5-1 and TRBJ2-1; 9 nucleotides align to TRBD2. This CDR3 spans 16 amino acids. Germline V gene data show CDR1 as SGHRS and CDR2 as YFSETQ. V shed 4 bases, J shed 3 bases, and the junction held 8 bases outside the gene matches. The CDR3 bases are TGCGCCAGCAGCCCGTCCCGACTAGCGGACTACAATGAGCAGTTCTTC. It translates to CASSPSRLADYNEQFF.

The V call is TRBV12-3 or TRBV12-4, the J call TRBJ2-6; D gene uncertain. V lost 6 bases and J lost 3, with 9 bases in between. CDR3 length: 14 amino acids. The CDR3 protein is CASSRSGGANVLTF. CDR3 nucleotides: TGTGCCAGCAGCCGGAGTGGTGGGGCCAACGTCCTGACTTTC.